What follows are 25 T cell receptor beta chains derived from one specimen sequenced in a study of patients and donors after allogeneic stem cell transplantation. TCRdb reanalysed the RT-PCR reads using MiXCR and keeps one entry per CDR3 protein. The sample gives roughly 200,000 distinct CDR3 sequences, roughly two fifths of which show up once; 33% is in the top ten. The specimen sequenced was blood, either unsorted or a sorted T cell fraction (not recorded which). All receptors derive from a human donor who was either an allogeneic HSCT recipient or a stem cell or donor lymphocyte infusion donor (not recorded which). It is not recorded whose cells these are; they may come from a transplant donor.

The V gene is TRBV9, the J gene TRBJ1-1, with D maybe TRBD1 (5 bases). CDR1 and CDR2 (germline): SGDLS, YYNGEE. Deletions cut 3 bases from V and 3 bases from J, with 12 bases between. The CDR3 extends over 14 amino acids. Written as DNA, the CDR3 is TGTGCCAGCAGCGCCCGGGGGGAAGACACTGAAGCTTTCTTT. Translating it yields CASSARGEDTEAFF.

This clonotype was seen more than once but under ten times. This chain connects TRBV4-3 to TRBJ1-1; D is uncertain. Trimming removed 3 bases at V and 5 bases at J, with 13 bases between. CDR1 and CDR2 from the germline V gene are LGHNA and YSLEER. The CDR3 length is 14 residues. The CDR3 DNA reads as TGCGCCAGCAGCCATATACTCCGTGGGACTGAAGCTTTCTTT. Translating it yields CASSHILRGTEAFF.

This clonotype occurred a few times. The CDR3: CASSFESAGTGANQPQHF. The CDR3 bases are TGTGCCAGTAGTTTCGAATCCGCCGGGACAGGGGCCAATCAGCCCCAGCATTTT. J is TRBJ1-5 and V is TRBV19; 10 positions match TRBD1. V lost 5 bases and J lost 3; bases outside the gene matches: 13. CDR1 LNHDA and CDR2 SQIVND come from the germline V gene (reference sequence). The CDR3 is made up of 18 amino acids.

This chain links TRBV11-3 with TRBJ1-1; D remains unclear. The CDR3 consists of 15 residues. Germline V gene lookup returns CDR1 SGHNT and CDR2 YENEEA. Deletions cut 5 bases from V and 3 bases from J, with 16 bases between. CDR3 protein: CASSPKQREYTEAFF. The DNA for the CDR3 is TGTGCCAGCAGCCCTAAACAACGGGAGTACACTGAAGCTTTCTTT.

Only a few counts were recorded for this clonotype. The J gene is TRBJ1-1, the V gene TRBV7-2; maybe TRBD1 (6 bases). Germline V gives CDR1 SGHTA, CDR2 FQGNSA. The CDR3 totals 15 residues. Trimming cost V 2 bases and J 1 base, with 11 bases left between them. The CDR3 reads CASSLPGVGNTEAFF. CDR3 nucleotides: TGTGCCAGCAGCTTACCAGGGGTTGGGAACACTGAAGCTTTCTTT.

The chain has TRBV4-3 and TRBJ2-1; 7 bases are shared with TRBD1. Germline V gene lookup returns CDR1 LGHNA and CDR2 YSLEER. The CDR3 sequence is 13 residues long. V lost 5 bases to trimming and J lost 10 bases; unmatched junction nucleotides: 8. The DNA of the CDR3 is TGCGCCAGCAGCGGACCGACAGGGAGCGAGCAGTTCTTC. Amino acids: CASSGPTGSEQFF.

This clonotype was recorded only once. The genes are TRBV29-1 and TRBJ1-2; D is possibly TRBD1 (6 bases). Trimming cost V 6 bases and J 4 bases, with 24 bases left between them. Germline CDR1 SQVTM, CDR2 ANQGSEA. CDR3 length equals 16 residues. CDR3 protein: CSVGKGGVPSAYGYTF. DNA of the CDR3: TGCAGCGTGGGTAAGGGGGGCGTTCCATCCGCCTATGGCTACACCTTC.

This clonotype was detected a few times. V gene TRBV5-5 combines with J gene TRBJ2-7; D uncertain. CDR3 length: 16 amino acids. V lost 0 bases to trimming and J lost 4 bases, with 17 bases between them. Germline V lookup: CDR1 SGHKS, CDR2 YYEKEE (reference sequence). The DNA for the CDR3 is TGTGCCAGCAGCTTGGAACGAGGCGCCGGACCTTACGAGCAGTACTTC. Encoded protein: CASSLERGAGPYEQYF.

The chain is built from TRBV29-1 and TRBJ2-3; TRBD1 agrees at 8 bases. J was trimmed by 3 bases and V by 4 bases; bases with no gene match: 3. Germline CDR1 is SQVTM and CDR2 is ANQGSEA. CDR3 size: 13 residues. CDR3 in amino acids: CSVVGQGTDTQYF. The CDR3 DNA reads TGCAGCGTTGTAGGACAGGGAACAGATACGCAGTATTTT.

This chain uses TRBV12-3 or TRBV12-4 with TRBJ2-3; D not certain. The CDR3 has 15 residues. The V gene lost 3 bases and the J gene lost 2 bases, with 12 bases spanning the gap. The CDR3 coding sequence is TGTGCCAGCAGTTTGACCAGAGCCGACACAGATACGCAGTATTTT. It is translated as CASSLTRADTDTQYF.

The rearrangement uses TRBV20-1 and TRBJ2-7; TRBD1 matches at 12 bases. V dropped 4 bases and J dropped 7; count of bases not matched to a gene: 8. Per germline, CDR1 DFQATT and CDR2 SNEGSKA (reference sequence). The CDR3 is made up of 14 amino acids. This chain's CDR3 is CSANHRDRGREQYF. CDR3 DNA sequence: TGCAGTGCTAACCACCGGGACAGGGGGCGTGAGCAGTACTTC.

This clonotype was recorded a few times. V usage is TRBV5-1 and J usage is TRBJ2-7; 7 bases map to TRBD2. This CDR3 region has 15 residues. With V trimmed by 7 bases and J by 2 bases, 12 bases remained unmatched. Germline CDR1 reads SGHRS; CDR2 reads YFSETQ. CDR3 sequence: CASSPSRGRPYEQYF. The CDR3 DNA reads TGCGCCAGCTCCCCATCCCGCGGGAGACCCTACGAGCAGTACTTC.

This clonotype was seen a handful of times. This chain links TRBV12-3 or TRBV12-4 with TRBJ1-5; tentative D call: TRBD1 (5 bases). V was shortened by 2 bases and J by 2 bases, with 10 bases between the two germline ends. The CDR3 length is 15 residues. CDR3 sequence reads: CASSLTGDGNQPQHF. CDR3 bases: TGTGCCAGCAGTTTAACCGGGGACGGCAATCAGCCCCAGCATTTT.

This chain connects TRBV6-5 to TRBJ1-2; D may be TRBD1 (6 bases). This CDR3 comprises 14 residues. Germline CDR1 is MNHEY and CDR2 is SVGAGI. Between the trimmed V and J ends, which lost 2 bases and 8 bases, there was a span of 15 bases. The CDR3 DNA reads TGTGCCAGCAGTTACCTGGGGGGGGCGCCCGGCTACACCTTC. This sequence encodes CASSYLGGAPGYTF.

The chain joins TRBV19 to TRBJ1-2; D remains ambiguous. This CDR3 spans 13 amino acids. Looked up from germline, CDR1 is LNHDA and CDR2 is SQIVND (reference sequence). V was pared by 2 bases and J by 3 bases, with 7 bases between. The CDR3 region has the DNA TGTGCCAGTAGTATACTTGGGGACTATGGCTACACCTTC. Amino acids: CASSILGDYGYTF.

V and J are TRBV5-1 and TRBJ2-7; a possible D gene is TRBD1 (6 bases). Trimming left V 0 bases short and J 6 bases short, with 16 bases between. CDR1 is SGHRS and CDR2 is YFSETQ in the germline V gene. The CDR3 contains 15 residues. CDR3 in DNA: TGCGCCAGCAGCTTGGATGGTAGGGGGAACGCCGAGCAGTACTTC. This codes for CASSLDGRGNAEQYF.

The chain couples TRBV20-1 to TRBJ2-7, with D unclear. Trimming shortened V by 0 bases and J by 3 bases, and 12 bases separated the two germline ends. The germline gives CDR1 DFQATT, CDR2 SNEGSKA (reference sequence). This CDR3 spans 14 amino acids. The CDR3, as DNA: TGCAGTGCTAGAGATCCGAGACTGAACTACGAGCAGTACTTC. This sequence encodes CSARDPRLNYEQYF.

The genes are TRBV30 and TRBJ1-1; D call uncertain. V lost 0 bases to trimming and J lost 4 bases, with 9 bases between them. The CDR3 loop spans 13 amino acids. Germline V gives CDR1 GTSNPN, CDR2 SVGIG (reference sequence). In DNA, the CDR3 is TGTGCCTGGAGTGTACGGTGGGGCACTGAAGCTTTCTTT. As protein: CAWSVRWGTEAFF.

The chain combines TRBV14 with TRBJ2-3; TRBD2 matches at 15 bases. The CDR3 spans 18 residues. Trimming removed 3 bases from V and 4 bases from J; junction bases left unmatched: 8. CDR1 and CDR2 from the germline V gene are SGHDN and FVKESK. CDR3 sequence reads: CASSHWTSGRGRADTQYF. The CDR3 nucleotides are TGTGCCAGCAGCCATTGGACTAGCGGGAGGGGACGGGCAGATACGCAGTATTTT. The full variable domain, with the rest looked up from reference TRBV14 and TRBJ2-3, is EAGVTQFPSHSVIEKGQTVTLRCDPISGHDNLYWYRRVMGKEIKFLLHFVKESKQDESGMPNNRFLAERTGGTYSTLKVQPAELEDSGVYFCASSHWTSGRGRADTQYFGPGTRLTVL.

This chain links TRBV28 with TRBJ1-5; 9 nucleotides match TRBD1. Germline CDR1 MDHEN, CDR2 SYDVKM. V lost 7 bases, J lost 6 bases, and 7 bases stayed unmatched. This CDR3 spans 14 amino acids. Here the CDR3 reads CASTTGGGGQPQHF. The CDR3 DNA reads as TGTGCCAGCACTACAGGGGGCGGTGGTCAGCCCCAGCATTTT.

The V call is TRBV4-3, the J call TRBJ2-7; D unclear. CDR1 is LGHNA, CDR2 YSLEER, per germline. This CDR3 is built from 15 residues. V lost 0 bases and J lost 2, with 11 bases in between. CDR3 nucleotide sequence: TGCGCCAGCAGCCAAGAATTGGGCCTTGCCTACGAGCAGTACTTC. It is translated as CASSQELGLAYEQYF.

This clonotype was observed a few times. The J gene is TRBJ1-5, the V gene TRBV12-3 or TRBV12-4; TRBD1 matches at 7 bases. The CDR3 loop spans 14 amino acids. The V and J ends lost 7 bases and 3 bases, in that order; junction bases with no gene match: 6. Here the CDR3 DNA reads TGTGCCAGCATATCTGACAGGGCCAATCAGCCCCAGCATTTT. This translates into CASISDRANQPQHF.

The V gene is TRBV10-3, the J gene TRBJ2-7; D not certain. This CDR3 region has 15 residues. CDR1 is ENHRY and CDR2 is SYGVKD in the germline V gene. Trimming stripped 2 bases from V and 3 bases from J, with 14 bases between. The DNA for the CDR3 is TGTGCCATCAGTGAGGGTGGGCGGAGAAGCTACGAGCAGTACTTC. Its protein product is CAISEGGRRSYEQYF.

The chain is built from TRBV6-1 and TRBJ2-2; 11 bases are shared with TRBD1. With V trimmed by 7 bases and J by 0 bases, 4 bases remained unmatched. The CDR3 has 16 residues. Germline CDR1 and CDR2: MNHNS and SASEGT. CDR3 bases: TGTGCCAGCACTCCGGGACAGGGGGCGAACACCGGGGAGCTGTTTTTT. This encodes CASTPGQGANTGELFF.

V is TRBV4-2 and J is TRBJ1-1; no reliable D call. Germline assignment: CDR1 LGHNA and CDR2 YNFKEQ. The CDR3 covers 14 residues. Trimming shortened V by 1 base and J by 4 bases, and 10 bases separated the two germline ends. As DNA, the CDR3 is TGTGCCAGCAGCCAAGCAACCGGTGGCACTGAAGCTTTCTTT. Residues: CASSQATGGTEAFF.